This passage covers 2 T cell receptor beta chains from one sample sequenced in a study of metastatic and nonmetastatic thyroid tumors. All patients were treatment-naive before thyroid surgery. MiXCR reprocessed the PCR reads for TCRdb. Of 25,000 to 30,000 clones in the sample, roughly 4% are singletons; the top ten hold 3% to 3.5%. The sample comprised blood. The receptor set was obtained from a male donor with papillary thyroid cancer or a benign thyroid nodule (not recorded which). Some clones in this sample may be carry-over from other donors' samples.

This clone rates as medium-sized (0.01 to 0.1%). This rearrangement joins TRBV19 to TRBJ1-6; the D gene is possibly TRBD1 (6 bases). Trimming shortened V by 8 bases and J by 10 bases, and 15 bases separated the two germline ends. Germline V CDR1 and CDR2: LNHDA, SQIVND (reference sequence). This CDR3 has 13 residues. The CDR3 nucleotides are TGTGCCAGTGTTGGGCAGGGGAAATCACCCCTCCACTTT. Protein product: CASVGQGKSPLHF.

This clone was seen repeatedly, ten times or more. Written as DNA, the CDR3 is TGCGCCAGCAGCCAAGCGGGGACAGGGACTAATGAGCAGTTCTTC. It specifies CASSQAGTGTNEQFF. The V call is TRBV4-3, the J call TRBJ2-1, with 9 bases aligning to TRBD1. Germline V CDR1 and CDR2: LGHNA, YSLEER. With V trimmed by 1 base and J by 7 bases, 5 bases remained unmatched. CDR3 size: 15 residues.